The 14 T cell receptor beta chains presented below share a single source sample, sequenced in a study of molecular identifiers for immune sequencing clone quantification. TCRdb redid the calling of the PCR reads with MiXCR, one entry per CDR3 protein. The data show about 640,000 distinct CDR3 sequences, 15% to 20% seen once. Sequenced input: naive CD8+ T cells from blood, with Jurkat cell RNA spiked in. Documented subset: FACS-sorted CD8+CD4-CCR7+CD45RA+ naive T cells. The source is a human donor in good health. Some libraries in this study had Jurkat cell RNA spiked in.

This clonotype was seen many times. The chain joins TRBV6-2 or TRBV6-3 to TRBJ1-1; 9 bases agree with TRBD1. Looked up from germline, CDR1 is MNHEY and CDR2 is SVGEGT. The V segment lost 6 bases and the J segment 10 bases; nucleotides outside the gene matches: 12. The CDR3 runs 14 residues. The CDR3 region is CASRDRDRVFGAFF. CDR3 bases: TGTGCCAGCAGGGACCGGGACAGGGTCTTTGGAGCTTTCTTT.

This clonotype was detected many times. The V gene is TRBV5-1, the J gene TRBJ2-7, with 7 bases fitting TRBD1. This CDR3 comprises 14 residues. Germline-derived CDR1 and CDR2 are SGHRS and YFSETQ. The junction had 8 bases not matched to a gene; V was cut back by 3 bases and J by 5 bases. CDR3 nucleotides: TGCGCCAGCAGCTCTGACAGGGAAAACGACGAGCAGTACTTC. It translates to CASSSDRENDEQYF.

This clonotype appeared many times. The chain carries TRBV4-3 and TRBJ2-7; 8 bases fit TRBD1. The germline CDR1 and CDR2 sequences are LGHNA and YSLEER. This CDR3 has 16 amino acids. After removal of 4 bases from V and 0 bases from J, the junction contained 8 bases not matched to a gene. The CDR3 DNA follows: TGCGCCAGCAGCCCCGGGACAGGTTTGAGCTCCTACGAGCAGTACTTC. This codes for CASSPGTGLSSYEQYF.

This chain uses TRBV11-3 with TRBJ2-1; unclear D gene. The V and J ends lost 1 base and 5 bases respectively, with 9 bases between them. There are 14 residues in the CDR3. The germline CDR1 and CDR2 sequences are SGHNT and YENEEA. CDR3 amino acids: CASSLAAGDNEQFF. The CDR3 DNA sequence: TGTGCCAGCAGCTTAGCGGCTGGGGACAATGAGCAGTTCTTC.

This clonotype was seen many times. V and J are TRBV19 and TRBJ2-3; 8 nucleotides agree with TRBD1. Germline V gene lookup returns CDR1 LNHDA and CDR2 SQIVND (reference sequence). The V and J ends lost 2 bases and 0 bases, in that order; junction bases with no gene match: 1. This CDR3 has 15 amino acids. CDR3 loop: CASSIWTGSTDTQYF. The CDR3 coding sequence is TGTGCCAGTAGTATATGGACAGGGAGCACAGATACGCAGTATTTT.

The table lists this clonotype with a count of one. A read error is possible here, since a much larger clone lies one base away. V and J are TRBV12-3 or TRBV12-4 and TRBJ1-1, with unresolved D. This CDR3 is 17 amino acids long. Trimming shortened V by 4 bases and J by 1 base, and 19 bases separated the two germline ends. DNA for the CDR3: TGTGCCAGCAGTTCAGTCACCGGGGAGTTAGAGAACACTGAAGCTTTCTTT. Protein sequence: CASSSVTGELENTEAFF.

This chain uses TRBV7-9 with TRBJ2-7, with 13 bases fitting TRBD2. Germline CDR1 is SEHNR and CDR2 is FQNEAQ (reference sequence). V lost 5 bases to trimming and J lost 5 bases; unmatched junction nucleotides: 6. This CDR3 has 15 amino acids. Here the CDR3 DNA reads TGTGCCAGCAGCCCCACTAGCGGGAGGGCCGACGAGCAGTACTTC. Its protein is CASSPTSGRADEQYF.

This clonotype was counted many times. V gene TRBV29-1 combines with J gene TRBJ2-1; possibly TRBD1 or TRBD2 for D (6 bases each). From germline, CDR1 is SQVTM and CDR2 ANQGSEA. The CDR3 runs to 15 residues. Trimming pared 6 bases from V and 7 bases from J, leaving 22 bases between. The CDR3 spells CSVERLGGRGNEQFF. The CDR3 bases are TGCAGCGTGGAAAGACTAGGGGGAAGGGGTAATGAGCAGTTCTTC.

This clonotype was seen repeatedly, ten times or more. The chain carries TRBV20-1 and TRBJ2-7; the match to TRBD1 covers 10 bases. CDR1 is DFQATT, CDR2 SNEGSKA, per germline (reference sequence). The CDR3 has 15 residues. The junction had 6 bases not matched to a gene; V was cut back by 1 base and J by 3 bases. Here the CDR3 reads CSARGNRDRGYEQYF. In DNA, the CDR3 is TGCAGTGCTAGAGGTAACCGGGACAGGGGCTACGAGCAGTACTTC.

This clonotype came up a few times. The chain recombines TRBV19 with TRBJ2-5, with D possibly being TRBD1 (6 bases). Per the germline V gene, CDR1 is LNHDA and CDR2 is SQIVND (reference sequence). The V gene lost 7 bases and the J gene lost 3 bases, with 15 bases spanning the gap. The CDR3 extends over 14 amino acids. The CDR3 DNA sequence: TGTGCCAGTACCAATACAAGGGGGAAAGAGACCCAGTACTTC. Its protein product is CASTNTRGKETQYF. The whole variable domain, remainder taken from reference TRBV19 and TRBJ2-5, is DGGITQSPKYLFRKEGQNVTLSCEQNLNHDAMYWYRQDPGQGLRLIYYSQIVNDFQKGDIAEGYSVSREKKESFPLTVTSAQKNPTAFYLCASTNTRGKETQYFGPGTRLLVL.

This clonotype came up a few times. The chain is built from TRBV4-1 and TRBJ2-3; 7 bases align to TRBD2. V lost 4 bases, J lost 1 base, and 5 bases stayed unmatched. Germline V gene data show CDR1 as MGHRA and CDR2 as YSYEKL. This CDR3 contains 15 residues. The CDR3 protein is CASSRESGGTDTQYF. CDR3 DNA sequence: TGCGCCAGCAGCCGAGAAAGCGGGGGCACAGATACGCAGTATTTT.

This clonotype has only a few counts. This may be a read error, as it is one base from a much larger clone. The CDR3 ends on some other residue instead of the conserved phenylalanine or tryptophan, so this is likely a read error. This chain links TRBV20-1 with TRBJ1-1; a possible D gene is TRBD1 (5 bases). CDR1 is DFQATT, CDR2 SNEGSKA, per germline (reference sequence). The V gene lost 3 bases and the J gene lost 4 bases, with 15 bases spanning the gap. This CDR3 spans 14 amino acids. In DNA form, the CDR3 reads TGCAGTGCTAGGACAAATAGGGGTGGCACTGAAGCTTTCCTT. Translated: CSARTNRGGTEAFL.

At least ten counts were recorded for this clonotype. This rearrangement joins TRBV30 to TRBJ2-1; no definite D call. There are 11 residues in the CDR3. V was pared by 6 bases and J by 8 bases, with 11 bases between. In germline, CDR1 is GTSNPN, CDR2 SVGIG (reference sequence). CDR3 in DNA: TGTGCCTGCTTAGCATTGGATGAGCAGTTCTTC. Amino acids: CACLALDEQFF.

This clonotype was seen many times. The chain is built from TRBV19 and TRBJ1-5, with D maybe TRBD1 (6 bases). The CDR3 consists of 13 residues. Trimming took off 4 bases at V and 8 bases at J, with 12 bases between the two ends. Germline CDR1 is LNHDA and CDR2 is SQIVND (reference sequence). DNA for the CDR3: TGTGCCAGTAGTACTTATTCAGGGGAGCCCCAGCATTTT. Translated: CASSTYSGEPQHF. The whole variable domain, remainder taken from reference TRBV19 and TRBJ1-5, is DGGITQSPKYLFRKEGQNVTLSCEQNLNHDAMYWYRQDPGQGLRLIYYSQIVNDFQKGDIAEGYSVSREKKESFPLTVTSAQKNPTAFYLCASSTYSGEPQHFGDGTRLSIL.